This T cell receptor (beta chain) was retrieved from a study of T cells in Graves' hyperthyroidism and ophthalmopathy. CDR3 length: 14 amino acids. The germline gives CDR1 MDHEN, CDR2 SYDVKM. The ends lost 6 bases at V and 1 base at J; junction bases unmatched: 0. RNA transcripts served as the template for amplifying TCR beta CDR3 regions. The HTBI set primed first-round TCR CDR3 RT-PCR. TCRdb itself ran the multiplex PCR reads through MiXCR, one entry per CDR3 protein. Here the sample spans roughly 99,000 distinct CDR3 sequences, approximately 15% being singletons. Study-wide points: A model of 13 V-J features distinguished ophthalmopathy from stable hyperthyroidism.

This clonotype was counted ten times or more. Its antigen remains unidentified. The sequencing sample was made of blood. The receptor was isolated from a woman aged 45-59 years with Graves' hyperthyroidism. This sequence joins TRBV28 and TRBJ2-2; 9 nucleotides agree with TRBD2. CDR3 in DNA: TGTGCCAGCAGGACTAGCGGGAACACCGGGGAGCTGTTTTTT. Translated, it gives CASRTSGNTGELFF.